This T cell receptor (beta chain) was captured by sequencing in a study of shared clonotypes between healthy human individuals. As defined, naive CD8 cells were CD45RO-negative and positively selected for CCR7, with terminally differentiated effector memory CD45RA+ cells excluded. Germline CDR1 reads SGDLS; CDR2 reads YYNGEE. Trimming removed 4 bases from V and 1 base from J, with 3 bases in between. This CDR3 is built from 11 residues. Sequenced by immunoSEQ multiplex PCR; TCRdb stores in-frame clones only, minus some. The table includes around 2,000,000 clones, about 94% detected once. The gene calls are TRBV9 and TRBJ2-7; no reliable D call. The sequencing input was naive CD8+ T cells sorted from blood. The sequence was collected from a man younger than 30 in good health. Written as DNA, the CDR3 is TGTGCCAGCAGCCTTTCCTACGAGCAGTACTTC. As protein: CASSLSYEQYF.